This T cell receptor (beta chain) stems from a study of blood T cells in healthy people across ages. Isolation yielded PBMCs, at least 7 million per sample, in every case. In the case of this clonotype: Antigen: not known.

Whole-study results and caveats: With age, beta diversity per million T cells declined roughly linearly, significantly by 30 to 40. Calculation of diversity from one million T cells yielded estimates considered to be underestimates.

PCR was performed a second time for about 7 to 12 cycles using a sample-barcoded 5' primer and a J-beta primer mix. Every cDNA was tagged by a template-switch adaptor with 12 random nucleotides. TCRdb ran MiXCR on the 5' RACE reads and lists one entry per CDR3 protein. The top ten clones hold less than 9.5% of a sample with about 1.7 million distinct CDR3 sequences, roughly 28% of them seen once. Germline CDR1 and CDR2: SGHRS and YFSETQ. CDR3 length: 19 residues. V was cut by 1 base and J by 1 base, with 22 bases left in between. This receptor was identified in a woman aged 30 to 39 in good health. The sample was blood. The V call is TRBV5-1, the J call TRBJ2-3; D unclear. The CDR3 here is CASSLNWSPRGSGTDTQYF. For the CDR3, the DNA is TGCGCCAGCAGCTTGAATTGGAGCCCCCGCGGCTCTGGCACAGATACGCAGTATTTT.